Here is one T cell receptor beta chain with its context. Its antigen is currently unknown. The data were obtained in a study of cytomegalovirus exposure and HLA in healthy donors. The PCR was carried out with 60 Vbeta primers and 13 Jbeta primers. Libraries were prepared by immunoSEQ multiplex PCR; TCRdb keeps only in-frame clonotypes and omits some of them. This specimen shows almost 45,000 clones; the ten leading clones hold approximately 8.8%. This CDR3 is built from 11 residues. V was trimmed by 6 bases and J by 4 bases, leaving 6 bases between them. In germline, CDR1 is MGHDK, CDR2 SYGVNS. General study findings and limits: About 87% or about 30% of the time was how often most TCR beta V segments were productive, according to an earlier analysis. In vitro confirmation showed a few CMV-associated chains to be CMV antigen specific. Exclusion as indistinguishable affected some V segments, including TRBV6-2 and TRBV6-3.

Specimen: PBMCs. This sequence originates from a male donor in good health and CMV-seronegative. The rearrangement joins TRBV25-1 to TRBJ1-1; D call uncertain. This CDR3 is CASRASTEAFF. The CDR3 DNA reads TGTGCCAGCAGAGCCTCCACTGAAGCTTTCTTT. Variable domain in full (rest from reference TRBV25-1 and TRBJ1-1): EADIYQTPRYLVIGTGKKITLECSQTMGHDKMYWYQQDPGMELHLIHYSYGVNSTEKGDLSSESTVSRIRTEHFPLTLESARPSHTSQYLCASRASTEAFFGQGTRLTVV.